This is a list of T cell receptor beta chains from one sample in a study of T cell responses to AZD1222 COVID-19 vaccine. Libraries were prepared by immunoSEQ multiplex PCR; TCRdb keeps only in-frame clonotypes and omits some of them. The table lists roughly 55,000 clones, roughly 87% of them singletons. The input for sequencing was peripheral blood, taken on day 0 of AZD1222 vaccination. Receptor source: an adult in good health. The CDR3 runs from the conserved cysteine through the conserved F or W. The order of the fields is J gene, D gene, V gene, CDR3 length, clone size, CDR3 DNA, CDR3 protein. The D gene is left open where the match is weak. Some rows have no size entry. The others give once, few or many, or a class for an expanded clone.

TRBJ1-4	.	TRBV27	15	.	TGTGCCAGCAGTGACCGAATTGCAACTAATGAAAAACTGTTTTTT	CASSDRIATNEKLFF
TRBJ1-5	.	TRBV5-1	15	.	TGCGCCAGCAGCTTGACAGGGCAGAGCAATCAGCCCCAGCATTTT	CASSLTGQSNQPQHF
TRBJ2-1	.	TRBV30	14	.	TGTGCCTGGGCAACAGGGACGTCCTACAATGAGCAGTTCTTC	CAWATGTSYNEQFF
TRBJ1-5	.	TRBV6-2/TRBV6-3	16	.	TGTGCCAGCAGTTACGGTCCAGGGACCACCTATCAGCCCCAGCATTTT	CASSYGPGTTYQPQHF
TRBJ1-4	.	TRBV11-2	15	few	TGTGCCAGCAGCCCCCCTTGGGGGATGACTGAAAAACTGTTTTTT	CASSPPWGMTEKLFF
TRBJ2-5	TRBD1	TRBV25-1	15	.	TGTGCCAGCGGGGACAGAGGGAAAGGGCAAGAGACCCAGTACTTC	CASGDRGKGQETQYF
TRBJ1-1	.	TRBV7-3	13	.	TGTGCCAGCAGCGCCACGGTGAACACTGAAGCTTTCTTT	CASSATVNTEAFF
TRBJ2-3	TRBD1	TRBV5-4	16	.	TGTGCCAGCAGCCCAGCCGGGACAGGGGTAACAGATACGCAGTATTTT	CASSPAGTGVTDTQYF
TRBJ2-7	TRBD2	TRBV7-9	14	.	TGTGCCAGCAGCTTATCCACTAGCGGGAACGAGCAGTACTTC	CASSLSTSGNEQYF
TRBJ1-1	.	TRBV6-5	14	once	TGTGCCAGCAGGGACAGCCCTTGGGGCACTGAAGCTTTCTTT	CASRDSPWGTEAFF
TRBJ1-4	.	TRBV28	14	once	TGTGCCAGCAGCTCGGGGCAGGGCCATGAAAAACTGTTTTTT	CASSSGQGHEKLFF
TRBJ1-5	TRBD1	TRBV27	15	.	TGTGCCAGCAGGACAGGGGGCTCGAGCAATCAGCCCCAGCATTTT	CASRTGGSSNQPQHF
TRBJ1-5	.	TRBV7-6	16	.	TGTGCCAGCAGCTTAACCGAGGGGCAGCTGGGAGGGACCCAGCATTTT	CASSLTEGQLGGTQHF
TRBJ1-1	.	TRBV6-5	14	.	TGTGCCAGCAGTTACGAGGGGGGTGGTCCTGAAGCTTTCTTT	CASSYEGGGPEAFF
TRBJ2-7	.	TRBV19	16	.	TGTGCCAGTAGTATCGGTTCGGCAGCCTTACCTACGGAGCAGTACTTC	CASSIGSAALPTEQYF
TRBJ1-2	.	TRBV2	13	.	TGTGCCAGCAGAGTCGCCCCGGGCTATGGCTACACCTTC	CASRVAPGYGYTF
TRBJ2-1	TRBD2	TRBV5-1	14	.	TGCGCCAGCAGCTTGGCTCTAGCGGACAATGAGCAGTTCTTC	CASSLALADNEQFF
TRBJ1-1	.	TRBV27	13	.	TGTGCCAGCAGTCCACAGGGGAACACTGAAGCTTTCTTT	CASSPQGNTEAFF
TRBJ2-1	.	TRBV7-2	15	.	TGTGCCAGCAGGCCTAGCGACAGGGCATACAATGAGCAGTTCTTC	CASRPSDRAYNEQFF
TRBJ1-2	.	TRBV20-1	11	.	TGCAGTGCTCCCCGGGGAGGGGGCTACACCTTC	CSAPRGGGYTF
TRBJ1-1	.	TRBV5-6	15	few	TGTGCCAGCAGCTTTCCTACCCGAACGGGAACTGAAGCTTTCTTT	CASSFPTRTGTEAFF
TRBJ1-2	.	TRBV28	13	.	TGTGCCAGCAGTCCCGGTGCTAACTATGGCTACACCTTC	CASSPGANYGYTF
TRBJ2-1	.	TRBV7-6	16	once	TGTGCCAGCAGCCCAATGCTACCTAGCTCCTACAATGAGCAGTTCTTC	CASSPMLPSSYNEQFF
TRBJ2-5	.	TRBV5-6	14	.	TGTGCCAGCAGCCCAACCGAATCCGAAGAGACCCAGTACTTC	CASSPTESEETQYF
TRBJ2-7	TRBD2	TRBV19	15	.	TGTGCCAGTAGTATAGTTAGCGGGAACTCCTACGAGCAGTACTTC	CASSIVSGNSYEQYF
TRBJ2-1	TRBD1	TRBV12-3/TRBV12-4	13	.	TGTGCCAGCCGGACAGGGGGTTCCAATGAGCAGTTCTTC	CASRTGGSNEQFF
TRBJ2-1	.	TRBV3-1/TRBV3-2	15	.	TGTGCCAGCAGCCTAGACACCCGCATCTACAATGAGCAGTTCTTC	CASSLDTRIYNEQFF
TRBJ1-2	.	TRBV2	11	.	TGTGCCAGCAGTGGGGGCTATGGCTACACCTTC	CASSGGYGYTF
TRBJ2-1	TRBD1	TRBV5-1	14	few	TGCGCCAGCAGACCGGGACAGGGGCCCCTCCACGAGTTCTTC	CASRPGQGPLHEFF
TRBJ2-7	TRBD2	TRBV19	13	.	TGTGCCAGTAGCCCCGGACTAGCACGGGAGCAGTACTTC	CASSPGLAREQYF
TRBJ2-6	TRBD1	TRBV9	17	.	TGTGCCAGCAGCGTGGCCTCAGGGACAGCTGGGGCCAACGTCCTGACTTTC	CASSVASGTAGANVLTF
TRBJ1-1	TRBD1	TRBV10-1	14	.	TGCGCCAGCAGTGAGTTTAAGGGGGCGCCTGAAGCTTTCTTT	CASSEFKGAPEAFF
TRBJ2-7	.	TRBV19	13	.	TGTGCCAGTAGTGGGACGGCCTCCTACGAGCAGTACTTC	CASSGTASYEQYF
TRBJ2-5	TRBD1	TRBV7-9	15	.	TGTGCCAGCAGCACCGGGACAGGGGGCGAAGAGACCCAGTACTTC	CASSTGTGGEETQYF
TRBJ1-6	.	TRBV18	17	.	TGTGCCAGCTCACGCGATCGGGACAATCGTTTTAATTCACCCCTCCACTTT	CASSRDRDNRFNSPLHF
TRBJ1-4	.	TRBV6-5	13	.	TGTGCCAGCAGATCGGACAGCAGTGAAAAACTGTTTTTT	CASRSDSSEKLFF
TRBJ2-2	.	TRBV6-5	14	few	TGTGCCAGCAGTCAGTGGGATGAGACCGGGGAGCTGTTTTTT	CASSQWDETGELFF
TRBJ2-3	TRBD2	TRBV5-1	16	.	TGCGCCAGCAGCGCCCGGACTAGCGGGCCCGCCGATACGCAGTATTTT	CASSARTSGPADTQYF
TRBJ1-6	.	TRBV3-1/TRBV3-2	12	.	TGTGCCAGCACCTCGGGGCGGTCACCCCTCCACTTT	CASTSGRSPLHF
TRBJ1-1	.	TRBV5-1	15	.	TGCGCCAGCAGCCTTACGACAGGAATGAACACTGAAGCTTTCTTT	CASSLTTGMNTEAFF
TRBJ1-1	TRBD1	TRBV5-1	14	.	TGCGCCAGCAGCTTCAAAGGACAGGGCACTGAAGCTTTCTTT	CASSFKGQGTEAFF
TRBJ1-1	TRBD1	TRBV5-1	14	.	TGCGCCAGCAGCACGGACAGGGCCGACACTGAAGCTTTCTTT	CASSTDRADTEAFF
TRBJ1-3	TRBD1	TRBV28	19	.	TGTGCCAGCAGTTTCCCCCCCCGGGACAGGGAGATCAGCCGAAACACCATATATTTT	CASSFPPRDREISRNTIYF
TRBJ2-1	TRBD1	TRBV15	15	.	TGTGCCACCAGCAGAAGACAGGGGGCTTACAATGAGCAGTTCTTC	CATSRRQGAYNEQFF
TRBJ1-2	.	TRBV7-3	13	.	TGTGCCAGCAGTTTAGGGGCGAACTATGGCTACACCTTC	CASSLGANYGYTF
TRBJ1-4	.	TRBV6-5	11	.	TGTGCCAGCCACGAGGGGGACAAACTGTTTTTT	CASHEGDKLFF
TRBJ1-2	.	TRBV18	16	.	TGTGCCAGCTCATCACGAGGGCAGGATCAGGGCTATGGCTACACCTTC	CASSSRGQDQGYGYTF
TRBJ1-1	.	TRBV18	13	.	TGTGCCAGCTCACCACCGGGAACTTTTGAAGCTTTCTTT	CASSPPGTFEAFF
TRBJ1-5	.	TRBV7-8	14	once	TGTGCCAGCAGCTTAGGGAGGGGCAATCAGCCCCAGCATTTT	CASSLGRGNQPQHF
TRBJ1-2	.	TRBV6-8	13	once	TGTGCCAGCACTAACCAGGGACGGCATGGCTACACCTTC	CASTNQGRHGYTF
TRBJ1-4	.	TRBV3-1/TRBV3-2	14	.	TGTGCCAGCAGCCCTCCGGGACTTAATGAAAAACTGTTTTTT	CASSPPGLNEKLFF
TRBJ2-5	.	TRBV6-5	15	.	TGTGCCAGCAGTTACTCGGGGAGAGCACAGGAGACCCAGTACTTC	CASSYSGRAQETQYF
TRBJ1-1	.	TRBV9	15	.	TGTGCCAGCAGCGTAGGGGTAGGGGTGAACACTGAAGCTTTCTTT	CASSVGVGVNTEAFF
TRBJ2-3	.	TRBV19	15	.	TGTGCCAGTAGTGTCAACTACGGGGGCACAGATACGCAGTATTTT	CASSVNYGGTDTQYF
TRBJ2-2	.	TRBV4-2	15	.	TGTGCCAGCAGCCGGACGCAGGGGAGCACCGGGGAGCTGTTTTTT	CASSRTQGSTGELFF
TRBJ2-5	TRBD1	TRBV5-4	14	.	TGTGCCAGCAGCGGACAGGGGGTCCCGGAGACCCAGTACTTC	CASSGQGVPETQYF
TRBJ2-1	.	TRBV29-1	15	.	TGCAGCGTTGAAGGAGGGGGGAGCTCCTACAATGAGCAGTTCTTC	CSVEGGGSSYNEQFF